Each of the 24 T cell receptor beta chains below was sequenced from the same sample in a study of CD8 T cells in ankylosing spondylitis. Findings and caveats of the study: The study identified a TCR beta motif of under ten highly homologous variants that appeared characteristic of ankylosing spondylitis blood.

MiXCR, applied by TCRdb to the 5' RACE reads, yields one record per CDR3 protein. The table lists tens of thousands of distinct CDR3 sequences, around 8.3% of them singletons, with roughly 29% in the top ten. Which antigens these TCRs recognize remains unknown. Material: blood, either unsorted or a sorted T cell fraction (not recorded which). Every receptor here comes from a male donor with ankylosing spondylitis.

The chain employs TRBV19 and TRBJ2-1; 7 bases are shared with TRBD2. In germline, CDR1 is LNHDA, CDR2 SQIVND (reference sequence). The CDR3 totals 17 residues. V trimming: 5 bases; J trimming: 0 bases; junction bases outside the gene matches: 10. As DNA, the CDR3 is TGTGCCAGTAGTCCTCGGAAAGGGAGGGGCTCCTACAATGAGCAGTTCTTC. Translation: CASSPRKGRGSYNEQFF.

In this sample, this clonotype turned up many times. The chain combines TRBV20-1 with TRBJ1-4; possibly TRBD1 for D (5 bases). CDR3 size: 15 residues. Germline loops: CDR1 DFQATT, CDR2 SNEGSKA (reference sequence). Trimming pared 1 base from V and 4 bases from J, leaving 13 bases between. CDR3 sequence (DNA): TGCAGTGCTAGAGGTGTGGAACAGGATAATGAAAAACTGTTTTTT. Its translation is CSARGVEQDNEKLFF.

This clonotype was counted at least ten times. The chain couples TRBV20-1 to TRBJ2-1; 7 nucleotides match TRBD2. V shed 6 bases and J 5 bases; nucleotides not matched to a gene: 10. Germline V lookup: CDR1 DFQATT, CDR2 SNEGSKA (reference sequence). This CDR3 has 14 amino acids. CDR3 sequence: CSAHTLADHNEQFF. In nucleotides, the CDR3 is TGCAGTGCCCATACCCTAGCGGATCACAATGAGCAGTTCTTC.

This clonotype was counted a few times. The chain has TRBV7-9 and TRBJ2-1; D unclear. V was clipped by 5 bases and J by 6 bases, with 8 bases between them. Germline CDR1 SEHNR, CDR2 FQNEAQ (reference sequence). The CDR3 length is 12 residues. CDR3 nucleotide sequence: TGTGCCAGCAGCCCCGAAGGCAATGAGCAGTTCTTC. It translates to CASSPEGNEQFF.

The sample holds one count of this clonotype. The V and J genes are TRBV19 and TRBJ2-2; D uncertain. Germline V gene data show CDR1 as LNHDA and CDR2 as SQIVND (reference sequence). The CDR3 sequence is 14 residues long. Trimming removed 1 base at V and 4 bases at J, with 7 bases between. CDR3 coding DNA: TGTGCCAGTAGTATAGCTGGTTCCACCGGGGAGCTGTTTTTT. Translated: CASSIAGSTGELFF.

The CDR3 loop is CASSFFGGADTQYF. CDR3 DNA: TGTGCCAGCAGCTTTTTTGGGGGTGCAGATACGCAGTATTTT. The chain recombines TRBV11-2 with TRBJ2-3; D is perhaps TRBD1 or TRBD2 (5 bases each). The CDR3 totals 14 residues. Trimming cost V 3 bases and J 4 bases, with 11 bases left between them. CDR1 and CDR2 from the germline V gene are SGHAT and FQNNGV. The whole variable domain, filled in from reference TRBV11-2 and TRBJ2-3, reads EAGVAQSPRYKIIEKRQSVAFWCNPISGHATLYWYQQILGQGPKLLIQFQNNGVVDDSQLPKDRFSAERLKGVDSTLKIQPAKLEDSAVYLCASSFFGGADTQYFGPGTRLTVL.

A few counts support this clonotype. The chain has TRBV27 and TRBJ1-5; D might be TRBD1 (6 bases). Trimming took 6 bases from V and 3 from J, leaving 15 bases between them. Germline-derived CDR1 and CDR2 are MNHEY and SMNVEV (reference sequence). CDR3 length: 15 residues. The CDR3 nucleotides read TGTGCCAGCAGCCTCGGGGGCGCGGTCAATCAGCCCCAGCATTTT. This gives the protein CASSLGGAVNQPQHF.

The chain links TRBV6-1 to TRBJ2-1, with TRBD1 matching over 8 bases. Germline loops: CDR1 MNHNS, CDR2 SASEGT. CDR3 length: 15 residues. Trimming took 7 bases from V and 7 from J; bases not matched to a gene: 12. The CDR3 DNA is TGTGCCAGCACTCTCCTAGGACAGGGTTTGAATGAGCAGTTCTTC. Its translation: CASTLLGQGLNEQFF.

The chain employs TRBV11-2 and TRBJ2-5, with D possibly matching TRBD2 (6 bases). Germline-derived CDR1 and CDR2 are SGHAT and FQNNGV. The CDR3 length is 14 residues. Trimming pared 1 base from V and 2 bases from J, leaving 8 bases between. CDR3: CASSLGGRQETQYF. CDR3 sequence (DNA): TGTGCCAGCAGCTTAGGGGGGAGGCAAGAGACCCAGTACTTC.

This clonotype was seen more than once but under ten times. CDR3 sequence: CASSLALAGVDTQYF. The CDR3 nucleotides read TGTGCCAGCAGCTTAGCCCTAGCGGGAGTGGATACGCAGTATTTT. The chain uses TRBV7-9 and TRBJ2-3; 10 nucleotides align to TRBD2. Per germline, CDR1 SEHNR and CDR2 FQNEAQ (reference sequence). This CDR3 has 15 amino acids. Trimming took 0 bases from V and 6 from J; bases not matched to a gene: 3.

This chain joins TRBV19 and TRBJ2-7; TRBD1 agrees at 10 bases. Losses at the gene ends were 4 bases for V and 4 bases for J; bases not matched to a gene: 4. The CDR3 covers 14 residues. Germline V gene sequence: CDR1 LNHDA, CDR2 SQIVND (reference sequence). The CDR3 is CASSKGTGVYEQYF. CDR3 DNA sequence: TGTGCCAGTAGTAAGGGGACAGGGGTATACGAGCAGTACTTC.

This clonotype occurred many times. The CDR3: CATSVSGDSTDTQYF. The CDR3 coding sequence is TGTGCCACCAGTGTCAGCGGGGATAGCACAGATACGCAGTATTTT. V is TRBV24-1 and J is TRBJ2-3; the match to TRBD2 covers 7 bases. The junction had 4 bases not matched to a gene; V was cut back by 5 bases and J by 0 bases. The CDR3 covers 15 residues. Per the germline V gene, CDR1 is KGHDR and CDR2 is SFDVKD.

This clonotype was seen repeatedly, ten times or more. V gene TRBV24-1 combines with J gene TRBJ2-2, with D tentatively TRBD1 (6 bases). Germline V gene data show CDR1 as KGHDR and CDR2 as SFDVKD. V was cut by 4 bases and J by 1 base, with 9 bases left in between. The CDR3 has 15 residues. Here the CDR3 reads CATSDWDKNTGELFF. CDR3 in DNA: TGTGCCACCAGTGACTGGGACAAGAACACCGGGGAGCTGTTTTTT.

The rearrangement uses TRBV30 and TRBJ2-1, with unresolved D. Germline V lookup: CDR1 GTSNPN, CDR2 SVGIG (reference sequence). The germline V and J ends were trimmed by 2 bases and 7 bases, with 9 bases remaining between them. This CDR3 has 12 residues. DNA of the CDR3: TGTGCCTGGAGTAGGGTAGAGAATGAGCAGTTCTTC. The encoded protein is CAWSRVENEQFF. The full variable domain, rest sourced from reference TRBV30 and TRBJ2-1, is SQTIHQWPATLVQPVGSPLSLECTVEGTSNPNLYWYRQAAGRGLQLLFYSVGIGQISSEVPQNLSASRPQDRQFILSSKKLLLSDSGFYLCAWSRVENEQFFGPGTRLTVL.

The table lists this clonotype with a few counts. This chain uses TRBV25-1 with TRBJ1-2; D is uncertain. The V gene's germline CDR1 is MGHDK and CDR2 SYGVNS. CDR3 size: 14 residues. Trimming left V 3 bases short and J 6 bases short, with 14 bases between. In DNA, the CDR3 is TGTGCCAGCAGTGATGGGTGGGGTTCGGATGGCTACACCTTC. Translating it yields CASSDGWGSDGYTF.

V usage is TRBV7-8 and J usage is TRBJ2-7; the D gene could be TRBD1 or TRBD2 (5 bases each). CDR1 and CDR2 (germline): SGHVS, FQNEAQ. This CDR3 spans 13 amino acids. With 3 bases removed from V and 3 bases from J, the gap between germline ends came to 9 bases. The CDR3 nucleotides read TGTGCCAGCAGCTTTGGGGGAGACTACGAGCAGTACGTC. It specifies CASSFGGDYEQYV.

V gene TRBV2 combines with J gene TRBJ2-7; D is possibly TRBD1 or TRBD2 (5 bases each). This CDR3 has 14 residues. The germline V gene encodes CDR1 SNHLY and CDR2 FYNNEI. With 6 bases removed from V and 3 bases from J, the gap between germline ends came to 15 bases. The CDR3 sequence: CASRSGPLRYEQYV. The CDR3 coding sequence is TGTGCCAGCAGATCGGGACCGCTACGCTACGAGCAGTACGTC.

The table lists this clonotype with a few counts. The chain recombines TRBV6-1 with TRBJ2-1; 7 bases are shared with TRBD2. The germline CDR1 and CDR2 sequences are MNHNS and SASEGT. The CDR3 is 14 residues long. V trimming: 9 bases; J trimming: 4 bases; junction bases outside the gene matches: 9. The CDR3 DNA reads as TGTGCCAGTGAACTAGCGCCTGTTTACAATGAGCAGTTCTTC. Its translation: CASELAPVYNEQFF.

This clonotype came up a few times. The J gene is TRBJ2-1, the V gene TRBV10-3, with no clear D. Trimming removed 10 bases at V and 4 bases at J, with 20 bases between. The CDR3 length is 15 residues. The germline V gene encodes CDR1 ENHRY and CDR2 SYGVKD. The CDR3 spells CATTSFTGLYNEQFF. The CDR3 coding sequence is TGTGCCACCACTTCCTTCACTGGGTTATACAATGAGCAGTTCTTC.

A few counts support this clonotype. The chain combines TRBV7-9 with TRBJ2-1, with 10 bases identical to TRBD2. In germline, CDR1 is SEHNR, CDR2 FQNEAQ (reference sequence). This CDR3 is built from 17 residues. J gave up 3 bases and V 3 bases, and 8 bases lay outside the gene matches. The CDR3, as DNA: TGTGCCAGCAGCTTCGGAACTAGCGGGAATTTCTACAATGAGCAGTTCTTC. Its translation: CASSFGTSGNFYNEQFF.

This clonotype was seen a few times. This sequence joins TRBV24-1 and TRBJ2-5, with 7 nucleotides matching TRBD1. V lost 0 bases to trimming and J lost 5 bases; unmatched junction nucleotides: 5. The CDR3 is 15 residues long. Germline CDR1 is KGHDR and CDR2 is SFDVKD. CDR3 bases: TGTGCCACCAGTGATTTGGAAGTAGGGGGCGAGACCCAGTACTTC. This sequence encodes CATSDLEVGGETQYF.

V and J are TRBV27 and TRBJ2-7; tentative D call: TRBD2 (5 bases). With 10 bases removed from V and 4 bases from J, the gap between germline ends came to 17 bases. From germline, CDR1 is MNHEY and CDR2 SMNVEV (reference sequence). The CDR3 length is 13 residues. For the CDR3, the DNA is TGTGCCACCAACCCCGGAGGAGGATACGAGCAGTACGTC. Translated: CATNPGGGYEQYV.

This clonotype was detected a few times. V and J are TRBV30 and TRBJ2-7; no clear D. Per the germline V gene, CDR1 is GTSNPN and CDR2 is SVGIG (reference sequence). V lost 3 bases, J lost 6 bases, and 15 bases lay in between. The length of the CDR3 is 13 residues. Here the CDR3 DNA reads TGTGCCTGGAGAGAGGAAGGGATGATCGAGCAGTACGTC. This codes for CAWREEGMIEQYV.

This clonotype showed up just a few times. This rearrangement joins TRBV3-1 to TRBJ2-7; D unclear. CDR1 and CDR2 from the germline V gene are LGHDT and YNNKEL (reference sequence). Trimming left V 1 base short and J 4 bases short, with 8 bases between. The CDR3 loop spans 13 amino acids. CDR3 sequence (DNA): TGTGCCAGCAGCCAAGCCGGGCAGTACGAGCAGTACTTC. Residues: CASSQAGQYEQYF.